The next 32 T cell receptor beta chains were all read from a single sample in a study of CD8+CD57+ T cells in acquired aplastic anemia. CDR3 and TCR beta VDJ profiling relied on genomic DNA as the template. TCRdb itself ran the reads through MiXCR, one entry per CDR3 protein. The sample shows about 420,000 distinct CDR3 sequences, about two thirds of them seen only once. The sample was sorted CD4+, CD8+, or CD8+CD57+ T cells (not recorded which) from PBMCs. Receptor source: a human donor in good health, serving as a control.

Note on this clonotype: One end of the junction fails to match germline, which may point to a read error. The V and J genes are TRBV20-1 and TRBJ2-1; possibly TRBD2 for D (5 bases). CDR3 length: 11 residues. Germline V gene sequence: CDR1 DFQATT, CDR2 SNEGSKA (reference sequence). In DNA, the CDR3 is TGCAGTGCTTTGTCGACTAACGGGCGGGTCTTC. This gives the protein CSALSTNGRVF.

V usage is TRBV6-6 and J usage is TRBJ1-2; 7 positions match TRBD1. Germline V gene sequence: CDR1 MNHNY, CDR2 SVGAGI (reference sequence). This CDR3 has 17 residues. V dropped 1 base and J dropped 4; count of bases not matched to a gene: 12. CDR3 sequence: CASSYWRGQQICYGYTF. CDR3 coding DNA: TGTGCCAGCAGTTACTGGCGGGGACAGCAAATCTGCTATGGCTACACCTTC.

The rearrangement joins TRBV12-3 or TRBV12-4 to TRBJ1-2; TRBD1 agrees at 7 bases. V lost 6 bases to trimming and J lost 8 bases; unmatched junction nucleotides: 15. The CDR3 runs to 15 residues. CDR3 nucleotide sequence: TGTGCCAGCAGCCCCATCCCCGGGACAGATTTCGGCTACACCTTC. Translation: CASSPIPGTDFGYTF.

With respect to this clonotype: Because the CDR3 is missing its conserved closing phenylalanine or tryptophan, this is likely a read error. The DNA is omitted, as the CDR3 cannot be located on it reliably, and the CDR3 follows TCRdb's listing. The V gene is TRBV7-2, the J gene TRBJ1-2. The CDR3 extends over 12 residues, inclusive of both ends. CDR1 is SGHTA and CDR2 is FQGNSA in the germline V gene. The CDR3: CASSLTSEGYSV.

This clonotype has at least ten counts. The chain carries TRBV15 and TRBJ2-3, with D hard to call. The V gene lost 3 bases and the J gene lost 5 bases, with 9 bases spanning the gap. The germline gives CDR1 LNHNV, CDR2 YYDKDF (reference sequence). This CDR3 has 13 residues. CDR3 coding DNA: TGTGCCACCAGCAGGTGGAGAGGAGATACGCAGTATTTT. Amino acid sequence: CATSRWRGDTQYF. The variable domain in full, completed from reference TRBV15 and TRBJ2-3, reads DAMVIQNPRYQVTQFGKPVTLSCSQTLNHNVMYWYQQKSSQAPKLLFHYYDKDFNNEADTPDNFQSRRPNTSFCFLDIRSPGLGDTAMYLCATSRWRGDTQYFGPGTRLTVL.

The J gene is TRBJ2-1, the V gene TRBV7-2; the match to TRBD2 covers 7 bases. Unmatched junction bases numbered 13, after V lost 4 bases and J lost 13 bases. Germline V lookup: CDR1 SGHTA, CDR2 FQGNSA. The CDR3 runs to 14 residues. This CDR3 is CASSSEGGDQPQFF. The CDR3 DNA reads TGTGCCAGCAGCTCCGAGGGAGGGGACCAGCCCCAGTTCTTC. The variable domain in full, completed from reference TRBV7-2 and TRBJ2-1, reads GAGVSQSPSNKVTEKGKDVELRCDPISGHTALYWYRQSLGQGLEFLIYFQGNSAPDKSGLPSDRFSAERTGGSVSTLTIQRTQQEDSAVYLCASSSEGGDQPQFFGPGTRLTVL.

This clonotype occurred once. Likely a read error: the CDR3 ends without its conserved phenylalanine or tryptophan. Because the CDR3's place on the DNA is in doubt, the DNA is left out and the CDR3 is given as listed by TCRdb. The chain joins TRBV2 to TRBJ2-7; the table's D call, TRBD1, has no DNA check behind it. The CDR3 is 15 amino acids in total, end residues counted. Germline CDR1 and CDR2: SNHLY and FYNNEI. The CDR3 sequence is CASSAGRNTEDLYYQ.

The CDR3 sequence: CASSEAIEVSEKLFF. CDR3 bases: TGTGCCAGCAGTGAGGCGATAGAGGTCAGTGAAAAACTGTTTTTT. This sequence joins TRBV2 and TRBJ1-4; unclear D gene. The CDR3 has 15 amino acids. Germline V gives CDR1 SNHLY, CDR2 FYNNEI. The V and J ends lost 3 bases and 7 bases respectively, with 15 bases between them.

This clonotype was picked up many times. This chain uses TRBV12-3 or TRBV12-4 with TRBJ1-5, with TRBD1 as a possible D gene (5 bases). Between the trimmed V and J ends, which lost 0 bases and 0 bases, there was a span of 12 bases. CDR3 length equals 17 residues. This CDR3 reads CASSLAPSRDSNQPQHF. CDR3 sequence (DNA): TGTGCCAGCAGTTTAGCGCCCAGCAGGGATAGCAATCAGCCCCAGCATTTT.

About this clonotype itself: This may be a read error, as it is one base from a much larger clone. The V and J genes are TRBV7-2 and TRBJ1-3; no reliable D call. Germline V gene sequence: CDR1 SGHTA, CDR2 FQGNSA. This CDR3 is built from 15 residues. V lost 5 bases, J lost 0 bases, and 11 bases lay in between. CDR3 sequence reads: CASSRRSLSGNTIYF. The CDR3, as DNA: TGTGCCAGCAGCCGACGGTCGCTCTCTGGAAACACCATATATTTT.

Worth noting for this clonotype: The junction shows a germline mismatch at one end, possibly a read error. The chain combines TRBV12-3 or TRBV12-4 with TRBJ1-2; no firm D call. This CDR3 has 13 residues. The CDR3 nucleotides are TGTGCCACCAGTAACGACGGAGGGTATGGCTACACCTTC. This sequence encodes CATSNDGGYGYTF.

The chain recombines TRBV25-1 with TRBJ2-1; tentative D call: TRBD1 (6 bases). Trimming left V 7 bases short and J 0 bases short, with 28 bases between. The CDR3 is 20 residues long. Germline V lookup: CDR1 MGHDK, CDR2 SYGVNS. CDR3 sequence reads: CASIRGRDTEAFSSYNEQFF. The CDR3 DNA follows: TGTGCCAGCATCCGGGGTAGGGACACTGAAGCTTTCTCCTCCTACAATGAGCAGTTCTTC.

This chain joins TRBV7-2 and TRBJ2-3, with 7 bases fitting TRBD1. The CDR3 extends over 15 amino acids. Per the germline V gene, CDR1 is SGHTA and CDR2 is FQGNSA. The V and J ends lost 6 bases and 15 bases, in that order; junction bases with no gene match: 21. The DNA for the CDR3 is TGTGCCAGCAGAGGGAAGGGGGCCTACAATGAGCAGTACTATTTT. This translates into CASRGKGAYNEQYYF.

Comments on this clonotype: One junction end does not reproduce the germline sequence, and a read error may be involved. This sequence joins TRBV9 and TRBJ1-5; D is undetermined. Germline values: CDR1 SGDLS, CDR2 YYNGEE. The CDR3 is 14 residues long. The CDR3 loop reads CASSSRGGTQPLHF. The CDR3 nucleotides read TGTGCCAGCAGCTCACGGGGTGGCACTCAGCCCCTGCATTTT.

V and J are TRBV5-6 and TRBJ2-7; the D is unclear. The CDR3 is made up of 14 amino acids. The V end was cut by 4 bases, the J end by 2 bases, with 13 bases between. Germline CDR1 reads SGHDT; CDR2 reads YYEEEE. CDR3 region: CASSHTDGAYEQYF. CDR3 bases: TGTGCCAGCAGCCATACAGACGGTGCCTACGAGCAGTACTTC.

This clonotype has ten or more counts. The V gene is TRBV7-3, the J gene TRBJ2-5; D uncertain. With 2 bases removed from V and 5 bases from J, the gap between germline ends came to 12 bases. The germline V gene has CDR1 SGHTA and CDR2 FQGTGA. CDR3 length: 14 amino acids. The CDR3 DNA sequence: TGTGCCAGCAGCTTAGCCTCATCTGGGGAGACCCAGTACTTC. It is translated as CASSLASSGETQYF. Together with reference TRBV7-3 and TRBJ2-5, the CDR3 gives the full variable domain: GAGVSQTPSNKVTEKGKYVELRCDPISGHTALYWYRQSLGQGPEFLIYFQGTGAADDSGLPNDRFFAVRPEGSVSTLKIQRTERGDSAVYLCASSLASSGETQYFGPGTRLLVL.

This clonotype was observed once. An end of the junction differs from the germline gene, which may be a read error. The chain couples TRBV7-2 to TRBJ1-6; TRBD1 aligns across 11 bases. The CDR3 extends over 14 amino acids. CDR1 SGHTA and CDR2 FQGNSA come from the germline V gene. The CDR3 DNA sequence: TGCGCCAGCAGCCTGGGACAGGGGGATGAACCCCTCCACTTT. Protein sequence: CASSLGQGDEPLHF.

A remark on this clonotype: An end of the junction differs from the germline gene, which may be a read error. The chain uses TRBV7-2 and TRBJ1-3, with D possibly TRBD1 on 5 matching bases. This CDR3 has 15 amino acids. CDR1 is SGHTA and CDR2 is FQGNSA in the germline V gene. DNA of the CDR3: TGTGCCAGCAGCACCTCCGGGGGTCCTGGAACCACCATATATTTT. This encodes CASSTSGGPGTTIYF.

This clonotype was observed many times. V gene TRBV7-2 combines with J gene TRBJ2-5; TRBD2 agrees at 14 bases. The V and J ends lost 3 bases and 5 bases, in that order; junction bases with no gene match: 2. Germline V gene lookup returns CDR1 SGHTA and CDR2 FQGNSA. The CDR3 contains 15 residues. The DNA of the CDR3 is TGTGCCAGCAGCTTGGGACTAGCGGGGGAGGAGACCCAGTACTTC. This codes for CASSLGLAGEETQYF.

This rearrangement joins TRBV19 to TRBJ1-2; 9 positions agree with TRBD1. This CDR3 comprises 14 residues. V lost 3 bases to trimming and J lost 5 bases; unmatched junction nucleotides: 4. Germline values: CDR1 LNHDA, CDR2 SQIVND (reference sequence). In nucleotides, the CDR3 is TGTGCCAGTAGTATCACAGGGGGCTTATATGGCTACACCTTC. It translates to CASSITGGLYGYTF.

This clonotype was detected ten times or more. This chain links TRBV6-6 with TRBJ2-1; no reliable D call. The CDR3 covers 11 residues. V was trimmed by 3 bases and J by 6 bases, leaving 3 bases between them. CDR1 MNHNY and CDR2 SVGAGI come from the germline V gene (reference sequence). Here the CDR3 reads CASSYLNEQFF. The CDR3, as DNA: TGTGCCAGCAGTTATCTCAATGAGCAGTTCTTC.

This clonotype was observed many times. The CDR3 reads CASSPQGRDQPQHF. CDR3 DNA: TGTGCCAGCTCACCACAAGGCAGGGATCAGCCCCAGCATTTT. The chain couples TRBV18 to TRBJ1-5, with a tentative D call TRBD1 (5 bases). This CDR3 contains 14 residues. Germline V lookup: CDR1 KGHSH, CDR2 LQKENI. Trimming stripped 1 base from V and 5 bases from J, with 9 bases between.

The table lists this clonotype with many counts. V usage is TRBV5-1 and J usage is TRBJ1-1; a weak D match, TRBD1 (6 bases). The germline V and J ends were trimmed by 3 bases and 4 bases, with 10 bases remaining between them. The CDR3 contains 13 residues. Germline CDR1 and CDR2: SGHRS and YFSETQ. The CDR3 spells CASSWDKVTEAFF. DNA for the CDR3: TGCGCCAGCAGCTGGGACAAGGTCACTGAAGCTTTCTTT.

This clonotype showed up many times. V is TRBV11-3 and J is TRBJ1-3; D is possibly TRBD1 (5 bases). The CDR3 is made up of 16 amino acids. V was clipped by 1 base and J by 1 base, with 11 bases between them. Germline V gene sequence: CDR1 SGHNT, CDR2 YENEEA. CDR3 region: CASSLAPRVSGNTIYF. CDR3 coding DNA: TGTGCCAGCAGCTTAGCCCCCAGGGTATCTGGAAACACCATATATTTT.

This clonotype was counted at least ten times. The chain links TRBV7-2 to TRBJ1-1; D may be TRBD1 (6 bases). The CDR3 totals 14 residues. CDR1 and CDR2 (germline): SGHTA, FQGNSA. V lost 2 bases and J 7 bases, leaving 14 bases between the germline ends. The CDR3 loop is CASSLSGDVSEAFF. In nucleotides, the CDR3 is TGTGCCAGCAGCTTATCAGGGGACGTAAGTGAAGCTTTCTTT.

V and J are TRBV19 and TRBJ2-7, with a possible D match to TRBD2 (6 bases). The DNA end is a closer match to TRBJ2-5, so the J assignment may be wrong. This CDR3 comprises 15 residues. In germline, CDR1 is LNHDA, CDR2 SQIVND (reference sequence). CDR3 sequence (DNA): TGTGCCAGTAGTACGCGCGGCGGGACGGTATGGACCCAGTACTTC. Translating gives CASSTRGGTVWTQYF.

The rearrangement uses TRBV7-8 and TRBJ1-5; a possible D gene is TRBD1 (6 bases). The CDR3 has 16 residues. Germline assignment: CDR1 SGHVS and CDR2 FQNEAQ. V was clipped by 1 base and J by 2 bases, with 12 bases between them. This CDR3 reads CASSLVGARGNQPQHF. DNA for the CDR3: TGTGCCAGCAGCTTAGTGGGGGCACGAGGCAATCAGCCCCAGCATTTT.

The CDR3 DNA reads as TGTGCCAGCAGCGGAATAACTTCTGATGCTTACCTGTTTTTT. Residues: CASSGITSDAYLFF. The chain is built from TRBV7-3 and TRBJ1-4, with D hard to call. The ends were cut back, 5 bases at V and 14 bases at J, with 21 bases in the middle. CDR1 and CDR2 (germline): SGHTA, FQGTGA. The CDR3 spans 14 residues.

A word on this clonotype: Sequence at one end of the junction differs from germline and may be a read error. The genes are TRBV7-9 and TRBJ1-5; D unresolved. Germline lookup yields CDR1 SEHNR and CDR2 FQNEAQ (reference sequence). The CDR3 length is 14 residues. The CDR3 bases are TGTGCCGGAAGTCCCCTAGGGATACGCACCGGGGAGCTGTTT. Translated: CAGSPLGIRTGELF.

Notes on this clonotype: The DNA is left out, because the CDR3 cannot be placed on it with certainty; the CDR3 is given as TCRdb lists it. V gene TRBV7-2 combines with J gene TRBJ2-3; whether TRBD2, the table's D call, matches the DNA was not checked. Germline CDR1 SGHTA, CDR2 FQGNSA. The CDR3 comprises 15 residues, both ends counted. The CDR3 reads CASLRGLTDTQYFYF.

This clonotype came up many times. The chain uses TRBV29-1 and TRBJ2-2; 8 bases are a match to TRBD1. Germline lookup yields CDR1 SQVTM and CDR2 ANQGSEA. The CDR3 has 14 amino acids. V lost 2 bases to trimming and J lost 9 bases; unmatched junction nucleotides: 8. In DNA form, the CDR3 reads TGCAGCGTTGAAAATCCGCAGGGGGCCCGGGAGCTGTTTTTT. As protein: CSVENPQGARELFF.

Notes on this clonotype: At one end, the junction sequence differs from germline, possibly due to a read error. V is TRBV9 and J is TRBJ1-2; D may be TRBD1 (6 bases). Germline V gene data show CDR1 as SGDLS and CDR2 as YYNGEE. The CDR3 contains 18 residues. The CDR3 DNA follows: TGTGCCAGTAGCGTAACCCTCGACAGGCCCCGAGCTAACTATGGCTACACCTTC. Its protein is CASSVTLDRPRANYGYTF.